A single sample is the source of the 30 T cell receptor beta chains below, sequenced in a study of immune evolution from preneoplasia to lung adenocarcinoma. The method was immunoSEQ multiplex PCR; TCRdb's version includes in-frame clones alone and lacks a portion of them. Altogether about 8,300 clones are present, about four fifths being singletons, with the ten largest covering about 2.3%. Sequencing was done on a sample of FFPE invasive lung adenocarcinoma tissue. The receptor set was obtained from a person over 45 with lung adenocarcinoma.

This chain uses TRBV6-1 with TRBJ1-1, with D uncertain. CDR3 length: 14 amino acids. The V gene's germline CDR1 is MNHNS and CDR2 SASEGT. With 3 bases removed from V and 0 bases from J, the gap between germline ends came to 8 bases. CDR3 amino acids: CASSEADLNTEAFF. In nucleotides, the CDR3 is TGTGCCAGCAGTGAGGCAGACTTGAACACTGAAGCTTTCTTT.

The chain combines TRBV5-1 with TRBJ2-1; TRBD1 matches at 7 bases. Germline V lookup: CDR1 SGHRS, CDR2 YFSETQ. The V segment lost 4 bases and the J segment 6 bases; nucleotides outside the gene matches: 10. There are 15 residues in the CDR3. The CDR3 DNA is TGCGCCAGCAGCGAAGGACAGGTGGTGGTCAATGAGCAGTTCTTC. This encodes CASSEGQVVVNEQFF.

The chain employs TRBV7-8 and TRBJ2-5; tentative D call: TRBD1 (6 bases). The CDR3 covers 14 residues. The germline V gene encodes CDR1 SGHVS and CDR2 FQNEAQ. V was trimmed by 3 bases and J by 3 bases, leaving 11 bases between them. CDR3 DNA sequence: TGTGCCAGCAGCTTCGGGCAGGGGAAAGAGACCCAGTACTTC. It is translated as CASSFGQGKETQYF.

In its sample, this clone was seen once. This chain joins TRBV7-9 and TRBJ2-7, with 9 bases identical to TRBD1. This CDR3 contains 14 residues. Per germline, CDR1 SEHNR and CDR2 FQNEAQ (reference sequence). J was trimmed by 3 bases and V by 5 bases; bases with no gene match: 5. CDR3 loop: CASSPGTGNYEQYF. The CDR3 bases are TGTGCCAGCAGCCCAGGGACAGGGAACTACGAGCAGTACTTC.

In this sample, this clone turned up a few times. CDR3 bases: TGTGCCACCAGCAGAGTCCCAAGCAGCCGCCCCTACGAGCAGTACTTC. It is translated as CATSRVPSSRPYEQYF. The rearrangement links TRBV15 to TRBJ2-7, with unresolved D. Trimming took 1 base from V and 2 from J, leaving 15 bases between them. Germline-derived CDR1 and CDR2 are LNHNV and YYDKDF (reference sequence). This CDR3 spans 16 amino acids.

The chain combines TRBV29-1 with TRBJ2-2; the D call may be TRBD1 or TRBD2 (5 bases each). There are 16 residues in the CDR3. Germline V CDR1 and CDR2: SQVTM, ANQGSEA. Trimming took off 0 bases at V and 4 bases at J, with 15 bases between the two ends. The CDR3 coding sequence is TGCAGCGTTGAAGATCGGGGTCAGGGTCGCACCGGGGAGCTGTTTTTT. Translation gives CSVEDRGQGRTGELFF.

This clone was seen only once. The CDR3 DNA is TGTGCCAGCAGCCAAGTGGACTTGAGGACTGAAGCTTTCTTT. Translation: CASSQVDLRTEAFF. V is TRBV4-2 and J is TRBJ1-1, with D hard to call. There are 14 residues in the CDR3. With 1 base removed from V and 5 bases from J, the gap between germline ends came to 11 bases. The germline gives CDR1 LGHNA, CDR2 YNFKEQ.

This sequence joins TRBV18 and TRBJ1-1; 7 positions agree with TRBD1. Germline V gene sequence: CDR1 KGHSH, CDR2 LQKENI. The CDR3 sequence is 12 residues long. V shed 3 bases, J shed 11 bases, and the junction held 6 bases outside the gene matches. CDR3 coding DNA: TGTGCCAGCTCACCCTCGACAGGGCCGGCTTTCTTT. Its protein is CASSPSTGPAFF.

The chain has TRBV29-1 and TRBJ1-2; the match to TRBD1 covers 7 bases. Looked up from germline, CDR1 is SQVTM and CDR2 is ANQGSEA. The V segment lost 4 bases and the J segment 4 bases; nucleotides outside the gene matches: 3. CDR3 size: 12 residues. The CDR3 DNA reads TGCAGCGTTGGGGACAGTTCCTATGGCTACACCTTC. Amino acid sequence: CSVGDSSYGYTF.

This clone came up a few times. The rearrangement joins TRBV5-1 to TRBJ1-2; 8 bases are a match to TRBD1. V lost 2 bases and J lost 4; bases outside the gene matches: 4. The CDR3 consists of 14 residues. The germline V gene has CDR1 SGHRS and CDR2 YFSETQ. The CDR3, as DNA: TGCGCCAGCAGCTTAGACAGGGGAAGCTATGGCTACACCTTC. Its translation: CASSLDRGSYGYTF.

The rearrangement joins TRBV19 to TRBJ2-3, with no clear D. V lost 3 bases, J lost 2 bases, and 6 bases lay in between. The germline gives CDR1 LNHDA, CDR2 SQIVND (reference sequence). This CDR3 contains 13 residues. The CDR3 sequence is CASSIQVTDTQYF. Written as DNA, the CDR3 is TGTGCCAGTAGTATTCAGGTCACAGATACGCAGTATTTT.

This clone was seen a few times. The J gene is TRBJ1-2, the V gene TRBV19; 8 nucleotides line up with TRBD1. V trimming: 5 bases; J trimming: 4 bases; junction bases outside the gene matches: 6. CDR3 size: 14 residues. Germline V gene sequence: CDR1 LNHDA, CDR2 SQIVND (reference sequence). CDR3 in DNA: TGTGCCAGTAGTCGGGGACAGGACACCTATGGCTACACCTTC. The encoded protein is CASSRGQDTYGYTF.

The chain joins TRBV4-2 to TRBJ1-2; D is possibly TRBD1 (5 bases). The CDR3 runs 14 residues. Trimming removed 1 base at V and 3 bases at J, with 9 bases between. The germline CDR1 and CDR2 sequences are LGHNA and YNFKEQ. For the CDR3, the DNA is TGTGCCAGCAGCCAAGGAACAGGCGACTATGGCTACACCTTC. It translates to CASSQGTGDYGYTF.

This sequence joins TRBV7-9 and TRBJ1-3, with 8 bases that match TRBD1. V was clipped by 5 bases and J by 4 bases; unmatched bases: 7. The germline V gene encodes CDR1 SEHNR and CDR2 FQNEAQ (reference sequence). The CDR3 totals 15 residues. CDR3: CASSGRTGSGNTIYF. The CDR3 DNA follows: TGTGCCAGCAGCGGAAGGACAGGGAGCGGAAACACCATATATTTT. The full variable domain, with the rest looked up from reference TRBV7-9 and TRBJ1-3, is DTGVSQNPRHKITKRGQNVTFRCDPISEHNRLYWYRQTLGQGPEFLTYFQNEAQLEKSRLLSDRFSAERPKGSFSTLEIQRTEQGDSAMYLCASSGRTGSGNTIYFGEGSWLTVV.

This clone is a singleton in its sample. The chain is built from TRBV28 and TRBJ2-7; 7 bases line up with TRBD1. This CDR3 region has 13 residues. V dropped 9 bases and J dropped 3; count of bases not matched to a gene: 8. The germline V gene has CDR1 MDHEN and CDR2 SYDVKM. This CDR3 is CASKNRGHYEQYF. The CDR3 coding sequence is TGTGCCAGTAAAAACAGGGGCCACTACGAGCAGTACTTC.

This chain joins TRBV4-1 and TRBJ2-5; TRBD1 might be the D (6 bases). This CDR3 region has 15 residues. V was clipped by 0 bases and J by 5 bases, with 13 bases between them. Germline V CDR1 and CDR2: MGHRA, YSYEKL. CDR3 amino acids: CASSQDQGPVETQYF. The CDR3 DNA reads as TGCGCCAGCAGCCAAGATCAGGGGCCGGTGGAGACCCAGTACTTC.

The chain uses TRBV9 and TRBJ2-4; tentative D call: TRBD1 (5 bases). Germline loops: CDR1 SGDLS, CDR2 YYNGEE. V lost 0 bases and J 5 bases, leaving 12 bases between the germline ends. This CDR3 is 15 amino acids long. The CDR3, as DNA: TGTGCCAGCAGCGTAGACCCAGGGTCCGAAAACATTCAGTACTTC. Amino acids: CASSVDPGSENIQYF.

This sequence joins TRBV11-1 and TRBJ2-1, with D maybe TRBD2 (7 bases). Per germline, CDR1 SGHAT and CDR2 FQDESV (reference sequence). Trimming removed 4 bases from V and 8 bases from J, with 18 bases in between. The CDR3 covers 15 residues. CDR3 region: CASSSLGARGDEQFF. CDR3 DNA: TGTGCCAGCAGCTCCCTGGGGGCCCGGGGGGATGAGCAGTTCTTC.

The gene calls are TRBV5-1 and TRBJ2-3; 8 nucleotides align to TRBD1. The CDR3 totals 17 residues. Germline V gene sequence: CDR1 SGHRS, CDR2 YFSETQ. The trim removed 1 base at V and 4 bases at J, leaving 11 bases unmatched. CDR3 in DNA: TGCGCCAGCAGCTTGTTGGGGGGCTCAGGGGGCGCAGATACGCAGTATTTT. This translates into CASSLLGGSGGADTQYF.

The chain employs TRBV5-5 and TRBJ2-7, with TRBD1 matching 8 bases. The CDR3 is 14 residues long. Germline V gene data show CDR1 as SGHKS and CDR2 as YYEKEE (reference sequence). The ends lost 1 base at V and 3 bases at J; junction bases unmatched: 3. The CDR3 sequence: CASSLSGQGYEQYF. The CDR3 region has the DNA TGTGCCAGCAGCTTGAGCGGACAGGGCTACGAGCAGTACTTC.

J is TRBJ2-2 and V is TRBV7-3, with D unclear. The V end was cut by 4 bases, the J end by 1 base, with 13 bases between. The germline CDR1 and CDR2 sequences are SGHTA and FQGTGA. This CDR3 has 16 residues. The CDR3 region is CASSSSSAKNTGELFF. The CDR3, as DNA: TGTGCCAGCAGCTCCTCTTCGGCGAAGAACACCGGGGAGCTGTTTTTT.

The chain carries TRBV28 and TRBJ2-3; D perhaps matches TRBD1 (6 bases). The CDR3 covers 13 residues. V lost 6 bases and J lost 4, with 11 bases in between. Germline V lookup: CDR1 MDHEN, CDR2 SYDVKM. The chain's CDR3 is CASSLRGPDTQYF. CDR3 DNA: TGTGCCAGCAGCCTCAGGGGTCCAGATACGCAGTATTTT.

This clone was recorded once. The chain joins TRBV5-4 to TRBJ1-1, with D possibly being TRBD1 (5 bases). The germline V gene has CDR1 SGHNT and CDR2 YYREEE (reference sequence). CDR3 length: 14 amino acids. Trimming removed 6 bases at V and 0 bases at J, with 12 bases between. CDR3 sequence (DNA): TGTGCCAGCACCCGCGGACAAATGAACACTGAAGCTTTCTTT. This codes for CASTRGQMNTEAFF. Full variable domain (missing parts from reference TRBV5-4 and TRBJ1-1): ETGVTQSPTHLIKTRGQQVTLRCSSQSGHNTVSWYQQALGQGPQFIFQYYREEENGRGNFPPRFSGLQFPNYSSELNVNALELDDSALYLCASTRGQMNTEAFFGQGTRLTVV.

The gene calls are TRBV6-1 and TRBJ2-1; 7 bases line up with TRBD2. The CDR3 spans 11 residues. The germline V gene encodes CDR1 MNHNS and CDR2 SASEGT. The V and J ends lost 11 bases and 7 bases, in that order; junction bases with no gene match: 5. CDR3 loop: CAGGEGNEQFF. CDR3 in DNA: TGTGCCGGGGGGGAGGGGAATGAGCAGTTCTTC.

V gene TRBV7-9 combines with J gene TRBJ2-7; D might be TRBD2 (6 bases). The CDR3 has 14 amino acids. Germline CDR1 and CDR2: SEHNR and FQNEAQ (reference sequence). Trimming shortened V by 5 bases and J by 3 bases, and 14 bases separated the two germline ends. This CDR3 is CASSLGDSLYEQYF. DNA of the CDR3: TGTGCCAGCAGCCTGGGGGACTCCCTCTACGAGCAGTACTTC. The full variable domain, with the rest looked up from reference TRBV7-9 and TRBJ2-7, is DTGVSQNPRHKITKRGQNVTFRCDPISEHNRLYWYRQTLGQGPEFLTYFQNEAQLEKSRLLSDRFSAERPKGSFSTLEIQRTEQGDSAMYLCASSLGDSLYEQYFGPGTRLTVT.

The chain has TRBV5-6 and TRBJ1-2; TRBD1 agrees at 8 bases. This CDR3 contains 12 residues. Germline values: CDR1 SGHDT, CDR2 YYEEEE. V trimming: 5 bases; J trimming: 6 bases; junction bases outside the gene matches: 3. CDR3 in amino acids: CASSTGGNGYTF. CDR3 DNA sequence: TGTGCCAGCAGTACAGGGGGGAATGGCTACACCTTC. Complete variable domain (other parts from reference TRBV5-6 and TRBJ1-2): DAGVTQSPTHLIKTRGQQVTLRCSPKSGHDTVSWYQQALGQGPQFIFQYYEEEERQRGNFPDRFSGHQFPNYSSELNVNALLLGDSALYLCASSTGGNGYTFGSGTRLTVV.

This clone was detected only a few times. The J gene is TRBJ1-1, the V gene TRBV11-2, with D possibly matching TRBD1 (6 bases). The germline CDR1 and CDR2 sequences are SGHAT and FQNNGV. With 0 bases removed from V and 5 bases from J, the gap between germline ends came to 10 bases. This CDR3 comprises 14 residues. CDR3 nucleotide sequence: TGTGCCAGCAGCTTAGAACAGGGTTCAACTGAAGCTTTCTTT. Translation: CASSLEQGSTEAFF.

The V gene is TRBV7-9, the J gene TRBJ1-4; the D gene is possibly TRBD1 (5 bases). The CDR3 has 15 amino acids. Germline CDR1 is SEHNR and CDR2 is FQNEAQ (reference sequence). Trimming took 5 bases from V and 8 from J, leaving 18 bases between them. The CDR3 region has the DNA TGTGCCAGCAGCCCCCAGGTCGGACATCTAGAAAAACTGTTTTTT. Protein: CASSPQVGHLEKLFF.

The chain combines TRBV9 with TRBJ2-2; 7 nucleotides align to TRBD1. V lost 2 bases and J lost 7; bases outside the gene matches: 11. The V gene's germline CDR1 is SGDLS and CDR2 YYNGEE. The CDR3 is 16 residues long. Here the CDR3 reads CASSVTIRQGHGELFF. Written as DNA, the CDR3 is TGTGCCAGCAGCGTTACAATACGACAGGGCCACGGGGAGCTGTTTTTT. The full variable domain, with the rest looked up from reference TRBV9 and TRBJ2-2, is DSGVTQTPKHLITATGQRVTLRCSPRSGDLSVYWYQQSLDQGLQFLIQYYNGEERAKGNILERFSAQQFPDLHSELNLSSLELGDSALYFCASSVTIRQGHGELFFGEGSRLTVL.

This clone was seen a single time. The V call is TRBV29-1, the J call TRBJ1-1, with D unresolved. The CDR3 is 11 amino acids. Germline assignment: CDR1 SQVTM and CDR2 ANQGSEA. V lost 7 bases to trimming and J lost 1 base, with 7 bases between them. DNA of the CDR3: TGCAGCGCCTCAGGGAACACTGAAGCTTTCTTT. Translation gives CSASGNTEAFF.